This T cell receptor (beta chain) was retrieved from a study of blood T cell repertoires in COVID-19. CDR1 and CDR2 (germline): SGHNT, YENEEA. The CDR3 totals 15 residues. V lost 5 bases, J lost 4 bases, and 6 bases stayed unmatched. Assay: immunoSEQ multiplex PCR; the TCRdb copy retains only in-frame clones and omits some. The table records a few hundred thousand clones, roughly 84% of them present only once. The TCR sequence derives from a woman in her fifties or sixties who had recovered from COVID-19. Specimen: peripheral blood. The V and J genes are TRBV11-3 and TRBJ2-2; TRBD1 matches at 8 bases. CDR3 DNA sequence: TGTGCCAGCAGCGCAGGGGGCGCGGGCACCGGGGAGCTGTTTTTT. It yields the protein CASSAGGAGTGELFF.